The clone carrying this T cell receptor beta chain was observed a few times. The data derive from a study of T cells in localized non-small cell lung cancer. Per the germline V gene, CDR1 is MNHGY and CDR2 is SAAAGT. This CDR3 spans 16 amino acids. With 5 bases removed from V and 3 bases from J, the gap between germline ends came to 19 bases. Here immunoSEQ multiplex PCR was the method, and the copy in TCRdb shows in-frame clones only, minus some. This sample has around 1,500 clones; less than 30% occur once, and the top ten carry 17%. This specimen was normal lung tissue next to the tumor, taken before any cancer treatment. This sequence was found in an older female donor with stage I squamous cell lung carcinoma. The chain has TRBV6-8 and TRBJ1-1; D unclear. DNA of the CDR3: TGTGCCAGCAGTGCTAGGACGTCCTTTGGGGACACTGAAGCTTTCTTT. Residues: CASSARTSFGDTEAFF.